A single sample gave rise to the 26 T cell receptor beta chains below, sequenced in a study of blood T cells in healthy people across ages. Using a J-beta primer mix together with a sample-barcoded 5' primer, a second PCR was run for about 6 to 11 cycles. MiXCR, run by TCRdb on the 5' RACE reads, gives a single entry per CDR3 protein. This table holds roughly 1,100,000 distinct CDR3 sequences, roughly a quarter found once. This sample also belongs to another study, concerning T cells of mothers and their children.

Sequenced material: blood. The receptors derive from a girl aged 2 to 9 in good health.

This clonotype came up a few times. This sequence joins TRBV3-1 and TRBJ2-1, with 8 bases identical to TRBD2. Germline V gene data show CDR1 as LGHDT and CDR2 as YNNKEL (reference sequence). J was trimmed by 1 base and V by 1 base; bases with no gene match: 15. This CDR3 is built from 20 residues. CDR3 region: CASSQAYQREWGRSYNEQFF. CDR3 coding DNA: TGTGCCAGCAGCCAAGCTTACCAGCGGGAGTGGGGTCGATCCTACAATGAGCAGTTCTTC.

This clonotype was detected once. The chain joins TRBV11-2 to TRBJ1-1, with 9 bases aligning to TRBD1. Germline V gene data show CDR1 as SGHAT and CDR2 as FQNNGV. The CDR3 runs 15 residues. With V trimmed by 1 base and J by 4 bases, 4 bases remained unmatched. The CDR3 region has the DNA TGTGCCAGCAGCTTAGTGACAGGGGGGTTCACTGAAGCTTTCTTT. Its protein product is CASSLVTGGFTEAFF.

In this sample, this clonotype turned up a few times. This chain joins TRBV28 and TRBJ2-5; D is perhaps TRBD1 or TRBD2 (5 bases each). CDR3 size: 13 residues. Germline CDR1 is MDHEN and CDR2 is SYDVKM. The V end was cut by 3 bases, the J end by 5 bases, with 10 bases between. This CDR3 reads CASSFGGAETQYF. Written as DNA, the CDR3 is TGTGCCAGCAGTTTTGGGGGTGCGGAGACCCAGTACTTC. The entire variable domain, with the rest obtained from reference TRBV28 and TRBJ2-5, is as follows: DVKVTQSSRYLVKRTGEKVFLECVQDMDHENMFWYRQDPGLGLRLIYFSYDVKMKEKGDIPEGYSVSREKKERFSLILESASTNQTSMYLCASSFGGAETQYFGPGTRLLVL.

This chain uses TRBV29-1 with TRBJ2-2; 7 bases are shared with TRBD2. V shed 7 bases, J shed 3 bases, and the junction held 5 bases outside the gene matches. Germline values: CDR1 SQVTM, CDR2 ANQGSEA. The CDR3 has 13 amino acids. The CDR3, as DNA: TGCAGCGCTGATGGGGGGGACACCGGGGAGCTGTTTTTT. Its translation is CSADGGDTGELFF.

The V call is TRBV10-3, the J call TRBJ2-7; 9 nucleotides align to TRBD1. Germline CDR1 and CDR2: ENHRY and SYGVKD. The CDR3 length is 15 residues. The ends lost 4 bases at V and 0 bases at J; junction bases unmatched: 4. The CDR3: CAISAGTGSSYEQYF. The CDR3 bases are TGTGCCATCAGTGCAGGGACAGGGAGCTCCTACGAGCAGTACTTC.

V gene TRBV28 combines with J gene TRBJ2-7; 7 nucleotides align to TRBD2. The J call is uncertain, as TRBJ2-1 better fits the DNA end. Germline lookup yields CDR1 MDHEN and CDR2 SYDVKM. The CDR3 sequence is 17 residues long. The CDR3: CASTINGAGVSDNEQFF. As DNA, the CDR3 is TGTGCCAGCACCATCAACGGGGCGGGAGTTTCAGATAATGAGCAGTTCTTC.

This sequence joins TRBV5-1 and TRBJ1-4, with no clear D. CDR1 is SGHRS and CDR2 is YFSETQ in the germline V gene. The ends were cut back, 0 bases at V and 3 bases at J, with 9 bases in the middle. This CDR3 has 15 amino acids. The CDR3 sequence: CASSLGQLSNEKLFF. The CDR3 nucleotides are TGCGCCAGCAGCTTGGGGCAGTTGTCTAATGAAAAACTGTTTTTT.

This CDR3 reads CASKRQGGETQYF. CDR3 DNA sequence: TGTGCCAGCAAAAGACAGGGGGGGGAGACCCAGTACTTC. The chain combines TRBV27 with TRBJ2-5; 9 positions agree with TRBD1. V trimming: 7 bases; J trimming: 5 bases; junction bases outside the gene matches: 5. The CDR3 has 13 residues. The germline gives CDR1 MNHEY, CDR2 SMNVEV (reference sequence).

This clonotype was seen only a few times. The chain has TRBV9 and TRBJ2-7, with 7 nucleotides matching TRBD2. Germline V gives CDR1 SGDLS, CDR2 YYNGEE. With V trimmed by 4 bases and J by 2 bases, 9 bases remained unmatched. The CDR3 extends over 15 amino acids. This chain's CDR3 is CASSFGGSGAYEQYF. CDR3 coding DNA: TGTGCCAGCAGCTTCGGGGGGAGCGGGGCCTACGAGCAGTACTTC.

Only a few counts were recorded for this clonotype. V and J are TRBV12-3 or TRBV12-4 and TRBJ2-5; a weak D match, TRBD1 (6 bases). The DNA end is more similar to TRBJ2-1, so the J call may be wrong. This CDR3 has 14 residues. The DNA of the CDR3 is TGTGCCAGCAGTTTATCGCAGGGGAGCGATGAGCAGTTCTTC. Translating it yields CASSLSQGSDEQFF.

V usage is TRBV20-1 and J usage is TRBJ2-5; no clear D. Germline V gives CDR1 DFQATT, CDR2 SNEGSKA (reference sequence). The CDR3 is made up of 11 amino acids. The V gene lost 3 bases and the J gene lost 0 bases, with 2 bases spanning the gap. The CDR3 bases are TGCAGTGCTAGTCACCAAGAGACCCAGTACTTC. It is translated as CSASHQETQYF.

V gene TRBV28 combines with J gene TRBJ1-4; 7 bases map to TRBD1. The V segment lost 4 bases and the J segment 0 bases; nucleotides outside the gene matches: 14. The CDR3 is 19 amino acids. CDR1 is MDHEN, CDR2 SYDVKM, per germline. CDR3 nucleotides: TGTGCCAGCAGTTCTACCATGGGGACAGAATTTGCAACTAATGAAAAACTGTTTTTT. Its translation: CASSSTMGTEFATNEKLFF.

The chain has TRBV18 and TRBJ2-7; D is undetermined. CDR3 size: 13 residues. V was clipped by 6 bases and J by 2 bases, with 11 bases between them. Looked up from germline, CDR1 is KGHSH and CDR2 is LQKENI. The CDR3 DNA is TGTGCCAGCTCGTATGCGCAGGCCTACGAGCAGTACTTC. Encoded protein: CASSYAQAYEQYF.

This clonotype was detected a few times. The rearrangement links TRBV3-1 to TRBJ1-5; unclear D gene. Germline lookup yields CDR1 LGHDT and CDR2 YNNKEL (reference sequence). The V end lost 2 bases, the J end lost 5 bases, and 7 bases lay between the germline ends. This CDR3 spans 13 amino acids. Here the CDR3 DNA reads TGTGCCAGCAGCCAAAGCCAACATCAGCCCCAGCATTTT. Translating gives CASSQSQHQPQHF.

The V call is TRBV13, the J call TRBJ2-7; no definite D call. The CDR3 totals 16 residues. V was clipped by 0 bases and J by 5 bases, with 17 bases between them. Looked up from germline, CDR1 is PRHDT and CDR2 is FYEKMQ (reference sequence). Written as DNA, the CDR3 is TGTGCCAGCAGCTTAGGGATGGCCCTGGGTTCTGACGAGCAGTACTTC. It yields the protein CASSLGMALGSDEQYF.

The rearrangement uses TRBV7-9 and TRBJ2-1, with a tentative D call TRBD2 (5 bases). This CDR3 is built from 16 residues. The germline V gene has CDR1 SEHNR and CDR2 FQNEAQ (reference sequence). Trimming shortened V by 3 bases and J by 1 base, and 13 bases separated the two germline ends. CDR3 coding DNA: TGTGCCAGCAGCTTTTCTTGGGAGATGTCCTACAATGAGCAGTTCTTC. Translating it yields CASSFSWEMSYNEQFF.

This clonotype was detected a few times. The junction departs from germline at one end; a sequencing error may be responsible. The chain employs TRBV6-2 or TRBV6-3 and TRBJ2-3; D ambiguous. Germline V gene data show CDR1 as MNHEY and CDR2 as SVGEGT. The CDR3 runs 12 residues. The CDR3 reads CASSYSTDTQCF. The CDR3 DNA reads TGTGCCAGCAGTTACAGCACAGATACGCAGTGTTTT.

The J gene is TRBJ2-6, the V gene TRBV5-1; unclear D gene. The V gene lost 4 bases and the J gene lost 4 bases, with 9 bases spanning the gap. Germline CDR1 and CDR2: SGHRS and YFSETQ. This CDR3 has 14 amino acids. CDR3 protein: CASSRVQGANVLTF. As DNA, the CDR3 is TGCGCCAGCAGCCGCGTACAAGGGGCCAACGTCCTGACTTTC.

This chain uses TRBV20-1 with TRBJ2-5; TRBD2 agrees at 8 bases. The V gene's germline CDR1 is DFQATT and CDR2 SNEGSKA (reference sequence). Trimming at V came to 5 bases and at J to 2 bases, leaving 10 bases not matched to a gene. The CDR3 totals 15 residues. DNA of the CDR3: TGCAGTGCTCCAAGCGGGGGTATTTCGCAAGAGACCCAGTACTTC. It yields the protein CSAPSGGISQETQYF.

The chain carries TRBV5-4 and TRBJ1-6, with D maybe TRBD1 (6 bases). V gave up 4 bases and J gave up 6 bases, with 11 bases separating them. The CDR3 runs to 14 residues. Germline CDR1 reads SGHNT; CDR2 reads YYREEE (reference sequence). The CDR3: CASSTGHSNSPLHF. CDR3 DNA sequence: TGTGCCAGCAGCACGGGACACTCTAATTCACCCCTCCACTTT.

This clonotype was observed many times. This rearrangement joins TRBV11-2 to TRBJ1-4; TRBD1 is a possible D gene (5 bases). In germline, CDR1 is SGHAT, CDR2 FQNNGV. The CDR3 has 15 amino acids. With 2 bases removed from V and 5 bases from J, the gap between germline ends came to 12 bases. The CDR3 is CASSLLLQGNEKLFF. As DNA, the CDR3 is TGTGCCAGCAGCTTATTGTTGCAGGGCAATGAAAAACTGTTTTTT.

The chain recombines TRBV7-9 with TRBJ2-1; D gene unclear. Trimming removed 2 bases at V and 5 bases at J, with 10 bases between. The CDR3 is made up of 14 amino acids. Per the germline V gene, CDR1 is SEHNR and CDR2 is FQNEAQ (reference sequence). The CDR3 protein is CASSLSSLNNEQFF. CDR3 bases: TGTGCCAGCAGCTTAAGTTCCCTCAACAATGAGCAGTTCTTC.

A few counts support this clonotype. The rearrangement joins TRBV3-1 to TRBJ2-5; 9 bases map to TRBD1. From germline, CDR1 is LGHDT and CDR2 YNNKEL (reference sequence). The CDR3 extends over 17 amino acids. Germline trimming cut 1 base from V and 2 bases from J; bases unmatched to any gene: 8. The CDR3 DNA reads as TGTGCCAGCAGCCAAGCCTGGGACAGGGTACAACAAGAGACCCAGTACTTC. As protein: CASSQAWDRVQQETQYF.

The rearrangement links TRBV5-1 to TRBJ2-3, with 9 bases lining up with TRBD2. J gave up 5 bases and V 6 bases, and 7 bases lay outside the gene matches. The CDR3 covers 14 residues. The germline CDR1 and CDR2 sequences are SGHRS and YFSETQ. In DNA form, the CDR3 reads TGCGCCAGCACGTCTAGCGGGGTTGGAGATACGCAGTATTTT. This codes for CASTSSGVGDTQYF. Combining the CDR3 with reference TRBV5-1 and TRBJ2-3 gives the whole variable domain KAGVTQTPRYLIKTRGQQVTLSCSPISGHRSVSWYQQTPGQGLQFLFEYFSETQRNKGNFPGRFSGRQFSNSRSEMNVSTLELGDSALYLCASTSSGVGDTQYFGPGTRLTVL.

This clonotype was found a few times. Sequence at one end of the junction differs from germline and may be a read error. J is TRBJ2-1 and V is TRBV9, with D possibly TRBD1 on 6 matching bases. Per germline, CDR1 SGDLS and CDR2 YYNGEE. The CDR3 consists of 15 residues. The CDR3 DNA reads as TGTGCCAGCAGCGCTGGACAGAGCTCCTACAATGGGCAGTTCTTC. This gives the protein CASSAGQSSYNGQFF.

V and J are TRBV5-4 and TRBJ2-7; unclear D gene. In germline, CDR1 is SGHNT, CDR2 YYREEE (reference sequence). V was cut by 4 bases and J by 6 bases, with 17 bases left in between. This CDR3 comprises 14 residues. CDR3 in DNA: TGTGCCAGCAGCGCGGCGGACGGTCCCCTCGAGCAGTACTTC. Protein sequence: CASSAADGPLEQYF.